The 2 T cell receptor beta chains in this list originate from one sample, sequenced in a study of T cells in Graves' hyperthyroidism and ophthalmopathy. Amplification targeted TCR beta CDR3 regions from RNA transcripts. During a first-round RT-PCR of the TCR CDR3, the HTBI primer set was used. Using its own MiXCR run on the multiplex PCR reads, TCRdb lists one record per CDR3 protein. The sample has about 400,000 distinct CDR3 sequences; 20% to 25% are singletons. The source material was blood. All receptors come from a man aged 45 to 65 with Graves' hyperthyroidism.

The chain combines TRBV7-9 with TRBJ1-4; TRBD1 is a possible D gene (5 bases). Trimming took off 3 bases at V and 0 bases at J, with 14 bases between the two ends. The CDR3 runs 17 residues. The germline gives CDR1 SEHNR, CDR2 FQNEAQ (reference sequence). The CDR3 region has the DNA TGTGCCAGCAGCTTGGACTGGGCAGGGCCAACTAATGAAAAACTGTTTTTT. Translated, it gives CASSLDWAGPTNEKLFF.

This clonotype was seen a few times. The rearrangement links TRBV10-3 to TRBJ2-5; 7 nucleotides match TRBD1. Germline V gene data show CDR1 as ENHRY and CDR2 as SYGVKD. This CDR3 has 14 amino acids. Trimming removed 5 bases from V and 3 bases from J; junction bases left unmatched: 6. Written as DNA, the CDR3 is TGTGCCATCAGTCCAACAGGGGTAGAAGAGACCCAGTACTTC. It encodes CAISPTGVEETQYF.